This is a list of T cell receptor beta chains from one sample in a study of blood T cell repertoires in COVID-19. TCRdb's copy holds only in-frame clones and misses some; the assay was immunoSEQ multiplex PCR. The sample gives roughly 260,000 clones, 65% to 85% of which show up once; approximately 4% is in the top ten. Input material: peripheral blood. The receptors originated from a woman aged 40 to 50 with active or convalescent COVID-19. Each CDR3 is given with its conserved first and last residue. The order of the fields is J gene, V gene, D gene, clone size, CDR3 DNA, CDR3 protein. A D gene is named only where the DNA matches it firmly. Rows may omit the clone size; those that give it use once, few, many or a size class.

>TRBJ1-4|TRBV7-2|NA|NA
TGTGCCAGCACCTTGAGGGCACGGGAAAAACTGTTTTTT
CASTLRAREKLFF
>TRBJ2-7|TRBV3-1/TRBV3-2|NA|NA
TGTGCCAGCAGCCACCGGAGCCTCGAACAGTACTTC
CASSHRSLEQYF
>TRBJ1-3|TRBV6-5|NA|NA
TGTGCCAGCAGCTGGGAGGGAAACGTGGGAAACACCATATATTTT
CASSWEGNVGNTIYF
>TRBJ2-1|TRBV6-4|TRBD1|many
TGTGCCAGCAGCACCGGGACAGGGGGGAATGAGCAGTTCTTC
CASSTGTGGNEQFF
>TRBJ2-1|TRBV28|TRBD2|NA
TGTGCCAGCAGTTTATACGCGGGGGGTTACAATGAGCAGTTCTTC
CASSLYAGGYNEQFF
>TRBJ1-6|TRBV6-5|NA|NA
TGTGCCAGCAGTTTTACAGGGAGCTCCTATAATTCACCCCTCCACTTT
CASSFTGSSYNSPLHF
>TRBJ2-5|TRBV11-2|NA|NA
TGTGCCAGCAGCTTAGTGGGACTCCAAGAGACCCAGTACTTC
CASSLVGLQETQYF
>TRBJ2-3|TRBV28|TRBD1|NA
TGTGCCAGCAGTGGGACAGGGGACACAGATACGCAGTATTTT
CASSGTGDTDTQYF
>TRBJ2-2|TRBV2|TRBD1|once
TGTGCCAGCAGTGCGCCCGGGACAGGGTCCGCCGGGGAGCTGTTTTTT
CASSAPGTGSAGELFF
>TRBJ2-2|TRBV11-3|TRBD1|once
TGTGCCAGCAGCTTAGGAGAGGGACAGGGGGTTCGGACCGGGGAGCTGTTTTTT
CASSLGEGQGVRTGELFF
>TRBJ1-2|TRBV19|NA|NA
TGTGCCAGTAGTATAGGAGCAGGGGCTAACTATGGCTACACCTTC
CASSIGAGANYGYTF
>TRBJ1-4|TRBV10-2|NA|once
TGCGCCAGCAGTGTGGGGGGGACTAATGAAAAACTGTTTTTT
CASSVGGTNEKLFF
>TRBJ1-1|TRBV19|TRBD1|NA
TGTGCCACTAAACGGACAGGATACACTGAAGCTTTCTTT
CATKRTGYTEAFF
>TRBJ2-5|TRBV30|TRBD2|NA
TGTGCCTGGAGCGGACTAGCGGGGGCGGGGGAGACCCAGTACTTC
CAWSGLAGAGETQYF
>TRBJ2-3|TRBV28|NA|few
TGTGCCAGCAGCTTTCAGGGTACCAGCACAGATACGCAGTATTTT
CASSFQGTSTDTQYF
>TRBJ2-1|TRBV9|TRBD1|NA
TGTGCCAGCAGCCCCCCGGGACAGGGTTACAATGAGCAGTTCTTC
CASSPPGQGYNEQFF
>TRBJ1-2|TRBV4-1|NA|once
TGCGCCAGCAGCCAAGTGATAGGGGGGGACTATGGCTACACCTTC
CASSQVIGGDYGYTF
>TRBJ1-1|TRBV5-1|NA|NA
TGCGCCAGCAGCTTTGAAGCAGGGTCGGGCACTGAAGCTTTCTTT
CASSFEAGSGTEAFF
>TRBJ1-1|TRBV7-2|NA|few
TGTGCCAGCAGCTTAGCGCGGGGGACCGCCCTGGGCACTGAAGCTTTCTTT
CASSLARGTALGTEAFF
>TRBJ2-5|TRBV7-6|NA|NA
TGTGCCAGCAGCTTAGCATCCAGGAGGACGGAGACCCAGTACTTC
CASSLASRRTETQYF
>TRBJ1-6|TRBV7-5|NA|NA
TGTGTCAGAAGCTGCAGGGTAGTGGATTCACCCCTCCACTTT
CVRSCRVVDSPLHF
>TRBJ2-5|TRBV28|TRBD2|NA
TGTGCCAGCAGTTTATGGGGACTAGCGGGGAACCAAGAGACCCAGTACTTC
CASSLWGLAGNQETQYF
>TRBJ2-5|TRBV5-1|TRBD2|NA
TGCGCCAGCAGCTCAGGGACTAGCGGGGCGAAAGAGACCCAGTACTTC
CASSSGTSGAKETQYF
>TRBJ1-5|TRBV4-1|NA|NA
TGCGCCAGCAGCCAAGAAGAGAGGAGGGCCCTTTGTAGCAATCAGCCCCAGCATTTT
CASSQEERRALCSNQPQHF
>TRBJ1-1|TRBV11-3|NA|NA
TGTGCCAGCAGCCCCGGGACAACCACTGAAGCTTTCTTT
CASSPGTTTEAFF
>TRBJ1-4|TRBV7-3|TRBD1|NA
TGTGCCAGCAGCTTAGACAGGGCTAATGAAAAACTGTTTTTT
CASSLDRANEKLFF
>TRBJ1-6|TRBV5-1|NA|NA
TGCGCCAGCAGCTTCGAGCCAGGGTCGGGTTCCTATAATTCACCCCTCCACTTT
CASSFEPGSGSYNSPLHF
>TRBJ1-2|TRBV5-1|NA|NA
TGCGCCAGCAGCTTGGCACAGGGTGGGTATGGCTACACCTTC
CASSLAQGGYGYTF
>TRBJ2-5|TRBV11-2|NA|NA
TGTGCCAGCAGCTTAGTTAGCCGGGGGACCCAGTACTTC
CASSLVSRGTQYF
>TRBJ2-3|TRBV7-3|NA|NA
TGTGCCAGCAGCCGGTCAGCGGCCACAGATACGCAGTATTTT
CASSRSAATDTQYF
>TRBJ2-5|TRBV27|NA|NA
TGTGCCAGCAGTAATCGGGGGTCCCAAGAGACCCAGTACTTC
CASSNRGSQETQYF
>TRBJ1-2|TRBV27|NA|once
TGTGCCAGCAACTCCGGACACCCCTTCTATGGCTACACCTTC
CASNSGHPFYGYTF
>TRBJ1-2|TRBV28|TRBD1|NA
TGTGCCAGCAGTGGGGCGGGACAGTTGAAGGCTAACTATGGCTACACCTTC
CASSGAGQLKANYGYTF
>TRBJ1-5|TRBV5-6|NA|NA
TGTGCCAGCAGCTGGGGGGGGGCGTACAGCAATCAGCCCCAGCATTTT
CASSWGGAYSNQPQHF
>TRBJ1-4|TRBV7-9|NA|few
TGTGCCAGCAGCCTGACGGGCCGGGAGGGGGAAAAACTGTTTTTT
CASSLTGREGEKLFF
>TRBJ2-5|TRBV5-1|NA|NA
TGCGCCAGCAGCTCCCAGGGGATCCAAGAGACCCAGTACTTC
CASSSQGIQETQYF
>TRBJ1-4|TRBV6-5|NA|NA
TGTGCCAGCACCATAAGGGAGGCACAGAATGAAAAACTGTTTTTT
CASTIREAQNEKLFF
>TRBJ2-7|TRBV7-3|NA|NA
TGTGCCAGCAGCTTAAGCGGTTCGCGAGAGCAGTACTTC
CASSLSGSREQYF
>TRBJ1-4|TRBV15|TRBD1|NA
TGTGCCACCAGCCGAGGAGGACAGGTAGATGAGAAACTGTTTTTT
CATSRGGQVDEKLFF
>TRBJ1-2|TRBV10-3|TRBD1|once
TGTGCCATCAGTTACGGACAGGGCGATGGCTACACCTTC
CAISYGQGDGYTF
>TRBJ2-7|TRBV5-4|TRBD1|NA
TGTGCCAGCAGCGGGACAGGGGGCTACGAGCAGTACTTC
CASSGTGGYEQYF
>TRBJ2-6|TRBV30|TRBD2|few
TGTGCCTGGTCGACTAGCGGGGCTGGGGCCAACGTCCTGACTTTC
CAWSTSGAGANVLTF
>TRBJ1-6|TRBV6-1|NA|NA
TGTGCCAGCAGTGAAGCGTTCTCGAAGGGGGGGGCTAATTCACCCCTCCACTTT
CASSEAFSKGGANSPLHF
>TRBJ2-1|TRBV7-3|NA|NA
TGTGCCAGCAGCTTAACCCAATTTTCAATTGAGCAGTTCTTC
CASSLTQFSIEQFF
>TRBJ1-3|TRBV12-3/TRBV12-4|NA|NA
TGTGCCAGCAGTTCAATCGGAAACACCATATATTTT
CASSSIGNTIYF
>TRBJ1-1|TRBV27|TRBD1|NA
TGTGCCAGCAGTTTCGGGACAGGAACCCGGGCTTTCTTT
CASSFGTGTRAFF
>TRBJ2-7|TRBV6-1|TRBD2|NA
TGTGCCAGCAGTGACGGGTGGAGCGGGGGAGAGCAGTACTTC
CASSDGWSGGEQYF
>TRBJ1-2|TRBV5-1|NA|once
TGCGCCAGCAGCTTGGGGACAGCGGGGGCCGGCTACACCTTC
CASSLGTAGAGYTF
>TRBJ1-2|TRBV7-9|NA|NA
TGTGCCAGCAGCCTGGACACGGGGGTTTTTGGCTACACCTTC
CASSLDTGVFGYTF
>TRBJ1-5|TRBV30|NA|few
TGTGCCTGGACTAAAGGACAGTTCAATCAGCCCCAGCATTTT
CAWTKGQFNQPQHF
>TRBJ1-3|TRBV5-1|NA|NA
TGCGCCAGCAGCTTGGGGAGGGCACGAGAAAACACCATATATTTT
CASSLGRARENTIYF
>TRBJ2-5|TRBV12-3/TRBV12-4|NA|few
TGTGCCAGCAGTTTTCGCGGGGAAGAGACCCAGTACTTC
CASSFRGEETQYF
>TRBJ2-5|TRBV28|TRBD1|NA
TGTGCCACCTCCGGAGAGGGGGCTCGGGAGACCCAGTACTTC
CATSGEGARETQYF
>TRBJ2-3|TRBV6-4|TRBD2|NA
TGTGCCAGCTCTGGGGAGGGTGAAGCAGATACGCAGTATTTT
CASSGEGEADTQYF
>TRBJ1-1|TRBV6-5|TRBD1|NA
TGTGCCAGCAGTTCTCGAATACAGGGGATTGTGGCTTTCTTT
CASSSRIQGIVAFF
>TRBJ1-2|TRBV5-4|TRBD1|NA
TGTGCCAGCAGCTTGGCCCAGGGACAGGGGGCCGTCTATGGCTACACCTTC
CASSLAQGQGAVYGYTF
>TRBJ1-2|TRBV5-4|TRBD1|few
TGTGCCAGCACCATATCCGGGACAGGCTACTATGGCTACACCTTC
CASTISGTGYYGYTF
>TRBJ2-1|TRBV3-1/TRBV3-2|NA|NA
TGTGCCAGCACCGACAGGAAAGGTAATGAGCAGTTCTTC
CASTDRKGNEQFF